This is a list of T cell receptor beta chains from one sample in a study of CDR3 diversity in severe acne. MiXCR, run by TCRdb on the PCR reads, gives a single entry per CDR3 protein. This table holds about 100,000 distinct CDR3 sequences, 51% found once. Sequencing used blood. Receptor source: a male donor with acne. Both conserved end residues are part of each CDR3. D genes are given only for firm matches. Clone size is shown for a subset of rows, as once, few, many or a class of expanded clone.

TRBV3-1	TRBJ2-5	.	.	TGTGCCAGCAGCCAAGATTCGGAGGAGACCCAGTACTTC	CASSQDSEETQYF
TRBV2	TRBJ2-7	.	.	TGTGCCAGCAGTCTACGGCCAGTGACCCAAGCTCCCTACGAGCAGTACTTC	CASSLRPVTQAPYEQYF
TRBV7-2	TRBJ2-2	TRBD2	many	TGTGCCAGCAGCTTACCTATGAGTAGCGGGAGCGCCGGGGAGCTGTTTTTT	CASSLPMSSGSAGELFF
TRBV25-1	TRBJ2-7	.	few	TGTGCCAGCAGGGACGTCGGCGAGCAGTACTTC	CASRDVGEQYF
TRBV25-1	TRBJ1-6	TRBD1	.	TGTGCCAGCAGTGACGCGACAGGGTATAATTCACCCCTCCACTTT	CASSDATGYNSPLHF
TRBV24-1	TRBJ1-1	.	.	TGTGCCACCAGTGATTCGGGGACCGGGACTGAAGCTTTCTTT	CATSDSGTGTEAFF
TRBV19	TRBJ2-1	TRBD1	many	TGTGCCAGCCGTGATGGGACAGGGGTTCCTCGGCAGTTCTTC	CASRDGTGVPRQFF
TRBV29-1	TRBJ1-2	.	few	TGCAGTACAGGGAATGCTGATAACTATGGCTACACCTTC	CSTGNADNYGYTF
TRBV4-1	TRBJ2-2	TRBD2	few	TGCGCCAGCAGCCGATCTCCCGGGACTAGCAGCACCGGGGAGCTGTTTTTT	CASSRSPGTSSTGELFF
TRBV7-2	TRBJ2-3	.	.	TGTGCCAGCAGCTTAGGAGGGGGAGGAGGCGAAGATACGCAGTATTTT	CASSLGGGGGEDTQYF
TRBV6-5	TRBJ2-2	.	.	TGTGCCCATTCGGGAAGGGCAACGAACACCGGGGAGCTGTTTTTT	CAHSGRATNTGELFF
TRBV7-3	TRBJ2-6	.	.	TGTGCCAGCAGCCCGGGGGCGCTGGGGGCCAACGTCCTGACTTTC	CASSPGALGANVLTF
TRBV9	TRBJ2-7	TRBD2	.	TGTGCCACCAGTGATTTCACACGGGGGGACGAGCAGTACTTC	CATSDFTRGDEQYF
TRBV20-1	TRBJ2-5	.	.	TGCAGTGCAACCGGGGGTCGAGGGCGTGACCGGGTGGAGACCCAGTACTTC	CSATGGRGRDRVETQYF
TRBV24-1	TRBJ2-7	.	.	TGTGCCACCAGTGATTTAGGACGGAGGGGCGTATACGAGCAGTACTTC	CATSDLGRRGVYEQYF
TRBV7-9	TRBJ2-7	TRBD2	.	TGTGCCAGCAGCTTAGCCGTAGCGGGAGCCTACGAGCAGTACTTC	CASSLAVAGAYEQYF
TRBV15	TRBJ1-1	TRBD1	.	TGTGCCACCAGCAGCGACAGGGGGACTAAAGCTTTCTTT	CATSSDRGTKAFF
TRBV7-9	TRBJ2-5	.	.	TGTGCCAGCAGCTTACCCGACAGAAAAGAGACCCAGTACTTC	CASSLPDRKETQYF
TRBV19	TRBJ2-7	TRBD1	.	TGTGCCAGTAGGCGGGGCCGACAGGGGAAGAACGAGCAGTACTTC	CASRRGRQGKNEQYF
TRBV6-5	TRBJ1-3	.	.	TGTGCCAGCAGTTACTCCCCCTCTGGAAACACCATATATTTT	CASSYSPSGNTIYF